This TCR beta chain was captured in a study of blood T cell repertoires in COVID-19. In the study overall: Sites across the United States, Italy and Spain contributed samples from acute and convalescent COVID-19.

TCRdb keeps only in-frame clones here, not all; method: immunoSEQ multiplex PCR. This sample carries roughly 430,000 clones, 88% of them seen once, and the ten largest clones take roughly 2%. The participants were between about 18 and 90 years old and came from fewer than 25 US areas. Cohort allocation depended upon clinical history that participants reported. The CDR3 has 13 amino acids. The V gene end was trimmed by 3 bases and the J gene end by 5 bases; junction bases not matched to a gene: 3. CDR1 and CDR2 from the germline V gene are GTSNPN and SVGIG (reference sequence). Specimen: PBMCs or T cells enriched from blood (not recorded which). The V call is TRBV30, the J call TRBJ2-5; 10 nucleotides line up with TRBD2. The source is a middle-aged woman with acute COVID-19. Written as DNA, the CDR3 is TGTGCCTGGAGACTAGCGGGGACTGAGACCCAGTACTTC. Protein product: CAWRLAGTETQYF.